Each of the 11 T cell receptor beta chains below was sequenced from the same sample in a study of T cells in Graves' hyperthyroidism and ophthalmopathy. The source material, RNA transcripts, was used to amplify TCR beta CDR3 regions. First-round RT-PCR targeting the TCR CDR3 was performed with the HTBI primer set. TCRdb processed the multiplex PCR reads anew with MiXCR; each CDR3 protein has one entry. Found here are hundreds of thousands of distinct CDR3 sequences, under 60% of them singletons; the top ten hold roughly 8.2%. Sequencing was performed on peripheral blood or thyroid tissue (not recorded which). Source of these receptors: a woman in her late teens or twenties with Graves' hyperthyroidism.

V is TRBV15 and J is TRBJ1-4, with unresolved D. The CDR3 extends over 15 amino acids. The germline gives CDR1 LNHNV, CDR2 YYDKDF (reference sequence). The germline V and J ends were trimmed by 0 bases and 8 bases, with 13 bases remaining between them. The CDR3 region is CATSRDRVAKEKLFF. CDR3 sequence (DNA): TGTGCCACCAGCAGAGATCGGGTGGCGAAGGAAAAACTGTTTTTT.

This clonotype has a count of ten or more. The CDR3 protein is CASTSWGRGNTGELFF. The CDR3 region has the DNA TGTGCCAGTACCAGCTGGGGCAGGGGGAACACCGGGGAGCTGTTTTTT. V gene TRBV19 combines with J gene TRBJ2-2; a possible D gene is TRBD1 (6 bases). Germline V gene sequence: CDR1 LNHDA, CDR2 SQIVND (reference sequence). The CDR3 is 16 amino acids. V dropped 7 bases and J dropped 1 base, with 16 bases sitting between them.

The sample holds many counts of this clonotype. J is TRBJ1-3 and V is TRBV7-9; D might be TRBD1 (5 bases). The CDR3 is 14 amino acids. Germline loops: CDR1 SEHNR, CDR2 FQNEAQ (reference sequence). The germline V and J ends were trimmed by 5 bases and 0 bases, with 8 bases remaining between them. The CDR3 loop is CASSHGTSGNTIYF. The CDR3 DNA is TGTGCCAGCAGCCATGGGACCTCTGGAAACACCATATATTTT.

The V gene is TRBV2, the J gene TRBJ1-6; 8 bases map to TRBD1. V gave up 10 bases and J gave up 4 bases; unmatched junction bases: 12. This CDR3 has 16 residues. The germline V gene encodes CDR1 SNHLY and CDR2 FYNNEI. CDR3 protein: CAILTPDRGYNSPLHF. For the CDR3, the DNA is TGTGCCATCCTAACTCCCGACAGGGGATATAATTCACCCCTCCACTTT.

This clonotype was seen just once. Germline and junction disagree at one end, which may indicate a read error. V usage is TRBV19 and J usage is TRBJ1-6; D is undetermined. CDR1 and CDR2 from the germline V gene are LNHDA and SQIVND (reference sequence). CDR3 length: 14 residues. CDR3 in DNA: TGTGCCAGTAGTATTGTGTCCTATGATTCAACCCTCCACTTT. Amino acids: CASSIVSYDSTLHF.

The chain links TRBV19 to TRBJ1-4; D remains unclear. Trimming removed 3 bases from V and 0 bases from J, with 8 bases in between. Per germline, CDR1 LNHDA and CDR2 SQIVND (reference sequence). The CDR3 is 15 amino acids. For the CDR3, the DNA is TGTGCCAGTAGTATCGGCGGATCAACTAATGAAAAACTGTTTTTT. Its translation is CASSIGGSTNEKLFF.

This clonotype showed up just a few times. The chain is built from TRBV7-8 and TRBJ2-2, with a weak D call TRBD1 (6 bases). Deletions cut 5 bases from V and 7 bases from J, with 14 bases between. The CDR3 is 14 residues long. The V gene's germline CDR1 is SGHVS and CDR2 FQNEAQ. CDR3 bases: TGTGCCAGCAGCAGGACAGCCCGGGACGGGGAGCTGTTTTTT. Its translation is CASSRTARDGELFF.

This clonotype came up many times. This sequence joins TRBV29-1 and TRBJ1-1; no reliable D call. This CDR3 has 14 residues. Germline CDR1 is SQVTM and CDR2 is ANQGSEA. V was shortened by 3 bases and J by 0 bases, with 11 bases between the two germline ends. Written as DNA, the CDR3 is TGCAGCGTTGATCAGCGCAGGATGAACACTGAAGCTTTCTTT. This translates into CSVDQRRMNTEAFF.

This clonotype was detected ten times or more. The chain couples TRBV6-6 to TRBJ1-5; no definite D call. This CDR3 has 13 residues. Germline-derived CDR1 and CDR2 are MNHNY and SVGAGI (reference sequence). Trimming took off 6 bases at V and 4 bases at J, with 10 bases between the two ends. Written as DNA, the CDR3 is TGTGCCAGCAGCGACGGTCCTAATCAGCCCCAGCATTTT. It is translated as CASSDGPNQPQHF.

This clonotype has a count of ten or more. The junction does not match germline at one end; this may be a read error. The genes are TRBV10-3 and TRBJ1-1; D not resolved. The CDR3 runs 12 residues. The germline CDR1 and CDR2 sequences are ENHRY and SYGVKD. As DNA, the CDR3 is TGTGCCAGCAGTCGCCTGGGCACTGAAGCTTTCTTT. As protein: CASSRLGTEAFF.

The chain has TRBV2 and TRBJ2-7; 8 bases are shared with TRBD1. Unmatched junction bases numbered 10, after V lost 6 bases and J lost 3 bases. The CDR3 covers 15 residues. Per germline, CDR1 SNHLY and CDR2 FYNNEI. The DNA for the CDR3 is TGTGCCAGCAGCCACGACAGGGGCTGGTTCTACGAGCAGTACTTC. Its protein is CASSHDRGWFYEQYF.